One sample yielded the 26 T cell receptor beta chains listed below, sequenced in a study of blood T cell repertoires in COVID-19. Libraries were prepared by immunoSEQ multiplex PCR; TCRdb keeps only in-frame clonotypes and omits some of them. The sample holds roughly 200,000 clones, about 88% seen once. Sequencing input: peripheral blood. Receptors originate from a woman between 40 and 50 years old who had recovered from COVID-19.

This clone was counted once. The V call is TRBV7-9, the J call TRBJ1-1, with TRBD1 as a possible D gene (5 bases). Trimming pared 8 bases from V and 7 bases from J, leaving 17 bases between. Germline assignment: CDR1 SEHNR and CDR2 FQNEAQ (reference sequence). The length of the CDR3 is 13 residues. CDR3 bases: TGTGCCAGCGAAATTGGACGGCAGGGTGAAGCTTTCTTT. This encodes CASEIGRQGEAFF. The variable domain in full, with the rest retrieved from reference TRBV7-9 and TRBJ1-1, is DTGVSQNPRHKITKRGQNVTFRCDPISEHNRLYWYRQTLGQGPEFLTYFQNEAQLEKSRLLSDRFSAERPKGSFSTLEIQRTEQGDSAMYLCASEIGRQGEAFFGQGTRLTVV.

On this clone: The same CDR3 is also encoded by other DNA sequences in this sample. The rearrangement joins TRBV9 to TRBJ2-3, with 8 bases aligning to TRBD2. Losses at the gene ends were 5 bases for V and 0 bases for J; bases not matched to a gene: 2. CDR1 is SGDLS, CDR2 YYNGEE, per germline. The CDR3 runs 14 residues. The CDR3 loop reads CASSSSGSTDTQYF. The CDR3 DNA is TGTGCCAGCAGTTCTAGCGGGAGCACAGATACGCAGTATTTT. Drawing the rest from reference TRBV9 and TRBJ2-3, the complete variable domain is DSGVTQTPKHLITATGQRVTLRCSPRSGDLSVYWYQQSLDQGLQFLIQYYNGEERAKGNILERFSAQQFPDLHSELNLSSLELGDSALYFCASSSSGSTDTQYFGPGTRLTVL.

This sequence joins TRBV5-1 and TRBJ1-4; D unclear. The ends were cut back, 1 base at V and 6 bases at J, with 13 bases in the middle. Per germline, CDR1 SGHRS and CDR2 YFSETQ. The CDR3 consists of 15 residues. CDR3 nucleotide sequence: TGCGCCAGCAGCTTGCAGGCGGGAGGTGATGAAAAACTGTTTTTT. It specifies CASSLQAGGDEKLFF.

The CDR3 spells CASCRDRVDSPLHF. CDR3 coding DNA: TGTGCCAGCTGCAGGGACAGGGTTGATTCACCCCTCCACTTT. This rearrangement joins TRBV2 to TRBJ1-6, with TRBD1 matching over 9 bases. The germline V gene encodes CDR1 SNHLY and CDR2 FYNNEI. Trimming cost V 8 bases and J 8 bases; bases outside gene matches: 7. The CDR3 is 14 residues long.

CDR3 DNA: TGTGCCAGCAGCTACAACCCATTACTAGCGGGGCGCGGGACCCAGTACTTC. It is translated as CASSYNPLLAGRGTQYF. The chain links TRBV7-2 to TRBJ2-5, with 10 bases aligning to TRBD2. The CDR3 is 17 amino acids. Per the germline V gene, CDR1 is SGHTA and CDR2 is FQGNSA. J lost 7 bases, V lost 4 bases, and 15 bases had no gene match.

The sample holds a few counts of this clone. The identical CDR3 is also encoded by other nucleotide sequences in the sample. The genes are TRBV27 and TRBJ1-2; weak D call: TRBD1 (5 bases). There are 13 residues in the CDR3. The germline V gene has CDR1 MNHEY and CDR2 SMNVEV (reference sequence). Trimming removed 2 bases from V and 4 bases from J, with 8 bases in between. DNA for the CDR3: TGTGCCAGCAGTTTACGTCAGGGCTATGGCTACACCTTC. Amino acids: CASSLRQGYGYTF.

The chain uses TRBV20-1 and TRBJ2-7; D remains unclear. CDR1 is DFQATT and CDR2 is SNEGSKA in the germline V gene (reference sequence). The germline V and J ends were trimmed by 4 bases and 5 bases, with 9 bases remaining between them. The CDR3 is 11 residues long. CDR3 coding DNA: TGCAGTGCTAAGCAGGCGAACGAGCAGTACTTC. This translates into CSAKQANEQYF.

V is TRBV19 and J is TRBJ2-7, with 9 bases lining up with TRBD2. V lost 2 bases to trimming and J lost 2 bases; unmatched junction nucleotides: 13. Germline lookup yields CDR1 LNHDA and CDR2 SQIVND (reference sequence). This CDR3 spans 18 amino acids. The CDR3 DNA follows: TGTGCCAGTAGTATATGGGACCTTAGCGGGAGTAACCCCTACGAGCAGTACTTC. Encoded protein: CASSIWDLSGSNPYEQYF.

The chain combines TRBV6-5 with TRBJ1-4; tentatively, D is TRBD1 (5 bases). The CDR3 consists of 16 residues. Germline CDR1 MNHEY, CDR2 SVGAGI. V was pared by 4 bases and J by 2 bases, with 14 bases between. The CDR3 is CASSFNSGRTNEKLFF. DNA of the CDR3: TGTGCCAGCAGTTTCAATTCAGGGCGGACTAATGAAAAACTGTTTTTT.

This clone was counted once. Here the CDR3 DNA reads TGTGCCAGCAGCTTAGACTGGAGCGGGAGTAATGAGCAGTTCTTC. Translation: CASSLDWSGSNEQFF. This chain links TRBV11-2 with TRBJ2-1, with 8 positions matching TRBD2. CDR1 is SGHAT and CDR2 is FQNNGV in the germline V gene. After removal of 0 bases from V and 7 bases from J, the junction contained 5 bases not matched to a gene. The CDR3 extends over 15 amino acids.

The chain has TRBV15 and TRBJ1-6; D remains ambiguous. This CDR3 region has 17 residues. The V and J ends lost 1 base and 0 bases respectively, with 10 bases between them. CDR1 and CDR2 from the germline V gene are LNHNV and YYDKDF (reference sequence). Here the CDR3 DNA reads TGTGCCACCAGCAGAGTTAGCGGAAGCTCCTATAATTCACCCCTCCACTTT. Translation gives CATSRVSGSSYNSPLHF.

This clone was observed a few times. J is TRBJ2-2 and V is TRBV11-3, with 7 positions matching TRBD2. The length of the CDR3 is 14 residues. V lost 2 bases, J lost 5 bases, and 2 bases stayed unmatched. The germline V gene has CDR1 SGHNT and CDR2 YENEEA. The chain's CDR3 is CASSLKRDTGELFF. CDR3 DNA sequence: TGTGCCAGCAGCTTAAAGCGGGATACCGGGGAGCTGTTTTTT.

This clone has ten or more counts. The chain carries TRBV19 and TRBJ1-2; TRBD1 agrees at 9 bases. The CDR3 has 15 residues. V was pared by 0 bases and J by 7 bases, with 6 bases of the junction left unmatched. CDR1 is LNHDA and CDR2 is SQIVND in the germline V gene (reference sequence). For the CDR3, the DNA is TGTGCCAGTAGTATAGAGATTACAGGGGGCTCTGGCTACACCTTC. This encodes CASSIEITGGSGYTF.

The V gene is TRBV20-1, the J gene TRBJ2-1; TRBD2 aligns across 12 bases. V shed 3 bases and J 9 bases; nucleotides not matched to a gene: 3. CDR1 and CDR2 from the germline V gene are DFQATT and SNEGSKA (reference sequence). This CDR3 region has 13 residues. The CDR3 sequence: CSASKTSGSEQFF. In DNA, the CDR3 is TGCAGTGCTAGTAAGACTAGCGGGAGTGAGCAGTTCTTC.

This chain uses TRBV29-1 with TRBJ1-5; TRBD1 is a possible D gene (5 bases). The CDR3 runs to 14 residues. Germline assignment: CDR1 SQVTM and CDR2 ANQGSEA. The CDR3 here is CACTGADSNQPQHF. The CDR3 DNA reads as TGCGCCTGTACTGGGGCAGATAGCAATCAGCCCCAGCATTTT.

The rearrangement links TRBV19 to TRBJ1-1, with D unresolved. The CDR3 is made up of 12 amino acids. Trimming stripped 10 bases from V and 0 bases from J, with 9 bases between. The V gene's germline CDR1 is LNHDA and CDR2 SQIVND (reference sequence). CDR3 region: CATQDLNTEAFF. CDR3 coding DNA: TGTGCCACCCAGGACTTGAACACTGAAGCTTTCTTT.

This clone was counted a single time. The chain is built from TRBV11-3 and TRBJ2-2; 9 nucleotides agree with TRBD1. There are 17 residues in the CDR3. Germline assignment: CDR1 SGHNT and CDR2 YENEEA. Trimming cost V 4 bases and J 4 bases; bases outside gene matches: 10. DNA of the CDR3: TGTGCCAGCAGCTCCCCCTCCGGGACAGGGCCCACCGGGGAGCTGTTTTTT. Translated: CASSSPSGTGPTGELFF.

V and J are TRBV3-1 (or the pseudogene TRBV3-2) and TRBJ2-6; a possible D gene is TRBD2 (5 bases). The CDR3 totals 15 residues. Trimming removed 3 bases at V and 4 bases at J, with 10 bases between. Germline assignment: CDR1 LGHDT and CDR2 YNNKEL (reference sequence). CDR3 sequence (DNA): TGTGCCAGCAGCCACGGGGTGGCCGGGGCCAACGTCCTGACTTTC. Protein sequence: CASSHGVAGANVLTF.

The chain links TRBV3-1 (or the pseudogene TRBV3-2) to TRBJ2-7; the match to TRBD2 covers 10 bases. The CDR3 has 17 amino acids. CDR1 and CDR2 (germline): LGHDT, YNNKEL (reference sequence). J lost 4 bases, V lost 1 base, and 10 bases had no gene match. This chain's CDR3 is CASSQGLAGAGGYEQYF. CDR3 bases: TGTGCCAGCAGCCAAGGCCTAGCGGGAGCCGGCGGATACGAGCAGTACTTC.

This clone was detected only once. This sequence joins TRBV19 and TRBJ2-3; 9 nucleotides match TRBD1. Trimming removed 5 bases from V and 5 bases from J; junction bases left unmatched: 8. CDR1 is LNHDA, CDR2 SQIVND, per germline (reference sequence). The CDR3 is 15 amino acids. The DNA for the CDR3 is TGTGCCAGTAGTGAAACAGGGGGCGGGGGAGATACGCAGTATTTT. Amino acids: CASSETGGGGDTQYF.

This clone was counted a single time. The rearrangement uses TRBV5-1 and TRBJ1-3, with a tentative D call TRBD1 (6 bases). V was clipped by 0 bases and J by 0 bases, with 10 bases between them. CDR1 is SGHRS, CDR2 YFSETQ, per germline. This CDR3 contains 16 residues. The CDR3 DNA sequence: TGCGCCAGCAGCTTGGCCTGGGACATCTCTGGAAACACCATATATTTT. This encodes CASSLAWDISGNTIYF.

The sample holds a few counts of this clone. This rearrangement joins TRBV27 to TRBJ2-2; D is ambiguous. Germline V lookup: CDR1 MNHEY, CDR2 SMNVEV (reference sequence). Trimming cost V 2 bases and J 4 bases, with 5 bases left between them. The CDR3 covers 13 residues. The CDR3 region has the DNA TGTGCCAGCAGTTTAGTCAGCACCGGGGAGCTGTTTTTT. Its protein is CASSLVSTGELFF.

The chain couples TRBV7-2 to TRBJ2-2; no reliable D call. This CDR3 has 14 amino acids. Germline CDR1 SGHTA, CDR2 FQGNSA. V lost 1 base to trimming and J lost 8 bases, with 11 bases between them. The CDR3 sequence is CASSLVAGPGELFF. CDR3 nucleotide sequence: TGTGCCAGCAGCTTAGTGGCTGGGCCAGGGGAGCTGTTTTTT.

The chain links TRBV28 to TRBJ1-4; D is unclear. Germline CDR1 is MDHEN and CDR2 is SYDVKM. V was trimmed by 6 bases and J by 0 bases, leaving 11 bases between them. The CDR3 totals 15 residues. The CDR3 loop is CASSLRTATNEKLFF. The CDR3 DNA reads TGTGCCAGCAGCCTTAGAACGGCAACTAATGAAAAACTGTTTTTT.

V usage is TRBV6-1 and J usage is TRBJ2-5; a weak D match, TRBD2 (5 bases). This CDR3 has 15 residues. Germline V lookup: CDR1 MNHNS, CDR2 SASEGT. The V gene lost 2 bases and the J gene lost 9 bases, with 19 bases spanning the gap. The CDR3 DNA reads TGTGCCAGCAGTGAAATTGGTGGAACCGCCGGGGCCCAGTACTTC. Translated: CASSEIGGTAGAQYF.

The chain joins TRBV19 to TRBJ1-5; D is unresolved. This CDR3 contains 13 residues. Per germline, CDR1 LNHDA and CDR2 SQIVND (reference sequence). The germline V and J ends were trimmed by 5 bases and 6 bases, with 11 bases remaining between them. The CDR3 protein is CASSYGRGQPQHF. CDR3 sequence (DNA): TGTGCCAGTAGTTATGGGCGGGGTCAGCCCCAGCATTTT.